These 20 T cell receptor beta chains were sequenced from one sample in a study of T cells in localized non-small cell lung cancer. Produced via immunoSEQ multiplex PCR; TCRdb's table is partial and in-frame only. The sample records over 3,000 clones, 30% being singletons. The material was lung tumor tissue, obtained before any cancer treatment. These receptors came from a male donor aged 60 or over with stage III lung adenocarcinoma.

The chain combines TRBV29-1 with TRBJ2-7; 7 bases fit TRBD1. Trimming cost V 1 base and J 2 bases; bases outside gene matches: 5. CDR3 length: 14 residues. Germline V lookup: CDR1 SQVTM, CDR2 ANQGSEA. The CDR3: CSVEGETGAYEQYF. The CDR3 nucleotides read TGCAGCGTTGAAGGCGAAACAGGGGCCTACGAGCAGTACTTC.

By frequency in the sample, this clone is medium-sized (0.01 to 0.1%). The genes are TRBV9 and TRBJ2-3; 7 positions agree with TRBD1. Germline values: CDR1 SGDLS, CDR2 YYNGEE. Unmatched junction bases numbered 21, after V lost 5 bases and J lost 3 bases. The CDR3 is made up of 19 amino acids. DNA of the CDR3: TGTGCCAGCAGTGGGGACAGTAGTGTCGCGTTTGAGTGGACAGATACGCAGTATTTT. Translated: CASSGDSSVAFEWTDTQYF.

This chain connects TRBV29-1 to TRBJ1-1; D is unclear. Germline loops: CDR1 SQVTM, CDR2 ANQGSEA. The CDR3 extends over 14 amino acids. In nucleotides, the CDR3 is TGCGGAGTAGCCCTAAGCGGTGGAGGCACTGAAGCTTTCTTT. It codes for CGVALSGGGTEAFF.

This clone occurred once. The chain has TRBV6-8 and TRBJ1-1, with a possible D match to TRBD1 (6 bases). Germline V lookup: CDR1 MNHGY, CDR2 SAAAGT. The CDR3 contains 18 residues. Trimming shortened V by 5 bases and J by 1 base, and 23 bases separated the two germline ends. DNA for the CDR3: TGTGCCAGCAGTCCATACGACAGGTACATCCCCAAGAACACTGAAGCTTTCTTT. It encodes CASSPYDRYIPKNTEAFF.

The chain combines TRBV6-7 with TRBJ1-1; D call uncertain. TRBV6-7 is an ORF for which the function is uncertain. The V end was cut by 8 bases, the J end by 1 base, with 5 bases between. The CDR3 runs 11 residues. CDR3 residues: CASLGNTEAFF. CDR3 nucleotides: TGTGCCAGCCTGGGGAACACTGAAGCTTTCTTT.

This clone is medium-sized in the sample. This chain uses TRBV11-3 with TRBJ1-1, with 11 bases that match TRBD1. CDR1 SGHNT and CDR2 YENEEA come from the germline V gene. The CDR3 has 15 amino acids. V gave up 1 base and J gave up 4 bases; unmatched junction bases: 2. The CDR3 DNA reads as TGTGCCAGCAGCTTAGGGACAGGGGGCAGCACTGAAGCTTTCTTT. Its protein product is CASSLGTGGSTEAFF.

This clone was counted a few times. V usage is TRBV6-8 and J usage is TRBJ1-1; D is ambiguous. V lost 10 bases and J lost 1, with 13 bases in between. CDR3 length: 13 amino acids. CDR1 and CDR2 (germline): MNHGY, SAAAGT. The DNA for the CDR3 is TGTGCCATCAGGCGCCGGGAGAACACTGAAGCTTTCTTT. Translating it yields CAIRRRENTEAFF.

In its sample, this clone was seen many times. J is TRBJ2-3 and V is TRBV7-6, with 13 bases fitting TRBD2. CDR3 length: 18 amino acids. V gave up 5 bases and J gave up 2 bases; unmatched junction bases: 10. The germline V gene encodes CDR1 SGHVS and CDR2 FNYEAQ. In DNA form, the CDR3 reads TGTGCCAGCAGCCCTCCGACTAGCGGGGGGCCCTCCACAGATACGCAGTATTTT. Its translation: CASSPPTSGGPSTDTQYF. Variable domain in full (rest from reference TRBV7-6 and TRBJ2-3): GAGVSQSPRYKVTKRGQDVALRCDPISGHVSLYWYRQALGQGPEFLTYFNYEAQQDKSGLPNDRFSAERPEGSISTLTIQRTEQRDSAMYRCASSPPTSGGPSTDTQYFGPGTRLTVL.

The gene calls are TRBV5-1 and TRBJ1-6, with a tentative D call TRBD1 (5 bases). Germline loops: CDR1 SGHRS, CDR2 YFSETQ. The V gene lost 4 bases and the J gene lost 0 bases, with 14 bases spanning the gap. CDR3 length equals 17 residues. CDR3 sequence (DNA): TGCGCCAGCAGCCCTACAGGATTTAGCTCCTATAATTCACCCCTCCACTTT. It specifies CASSPTGFSSYNSPLHF.

The chain links TRBV29-1 to TRBJ1-2, with unresolved D. This CDR3 comprises 12 residues. Per germline, CDR1 SQVTM and CDR2 ANQGSEA. Trimming took 4 bases from V and 3 from J, leaving 9 bases between them. The CDR3 spells CSVADGYYGYTF. DNA of the CDR3: TGCAGCGTTGCCGACGGTTACTATGGCTACACCTTC.

This clone has just a few counts. This chain's CDR3 is CASSVGGRDGYTF. CDR3 in DNA: TGTGCCAGCAGCGTAGGAGGGAGGGATGGCTACACCTTC. V is TRBV9 and J is TRBJ1-2; D unclear. The CDR3 covers 13 residues. V was trimmed by 0 bases and J by 6 bases, leaving 9 bases between them. CDR1 is SGDLS and CDR2 is YYNGEE in the germline V gene.

CDR3 region: CASSFTGRSGNTIYF. In DNA, the CDR3 is TGTGCCAGCAGCTTTACGGGGCGCTCTGGAAACACCATATATTTT. This rearrangement joins TRBV11-3 to TRBJ1-3, with a weak D call TRBD1 (5 bases). CDR1 and CDR2 from the germline V gene are SGHNT and YENEEA. The CDR3 loop spans 15 amino acids. V was cut by 3 bases and J by 0 bases, with 9 bases left in between.

The chain has TRBV19 and TRBJ2-3; 8 nucleotides align to TRBD2. Germline V gene lookup returns CDR1 LNHDA and CDR2 SQIVND (reference sequence). V lost 7 bases to trimming and J lost 3 bases; unmatched junction nucleotides: 3. CDR3 size: 13 residues. The CDR3 loop is CASTVAGTDTQYF. The CDR3 region has the DNA TGTGCCAGTACGGTAGCGGGGACAGATACGCAGTATTTT.

The rearrangement uses TRBV11-3 and TRBJ2-5; TRBD2 matches at 15 bases. The V gene's germline CDR1 is SGHNT and CDR2 YENEEA. The CDR3 consists of 17 residues. V was pared by 5 bases and J by 5 bases, with 9 bases of the junction left unmatched. The CDR3 DNA reads TGTGCCAGCAGCCCCGGGACTAGCGGGGGGCGGGTGGAGACCCAGTACTTC. It encodes CASSPGTSGGRVETQYF. Full variable domain (rest looked up from reference TRBV11-3 and TRBJ2-5): EAGVVQSPRYKIIEKKQPVAFWCNPISGHNTLYWYLQNLGQGPELLIRYENEEAVDDSQLPKDRFSAERLKGVDSTLKIQPAELGDSAVYLCASSPGTSGGRVETQYFGPGTRLLVL.

A single count supports this clone. J is TRBJ2-7 and V is TRBV18; D gene uncertain. Between the trimmed V and J ends, which lost 6 bases and 3 bases, there was a span of 15 bases. Germline loops: CDR1 KGHSH, CDR2 LQKENI. There are 14 residues in the CDR3. The CDR3 DNA reads as TGTGCCAGCTCGCCGAATTCTATCGGCTACGAGCAGTACTTC. It specifies CASSPNSIGYEQYF.

The chain is built from TRBV19 and TRBJ2-5, with D possibly TRBD2 on 5 matching bases. CDR3 length: 13 residues. Germline CDR1 and CDR2: LNHDA and SQIVND (reference sequence). Deletions cut 3 bases from V and 5 bases from J, with 10 bases between. Here the CDR3 reads CASSMWERETQYF. The DNA for the CDR3 is TGTGCCAGTAGTATGTGGGAGAGGGAGACCCAGTACTTC.

This clone was detected only a few times. The rearrangement links TRBV11-3 to TRBJ2-7, with D possibly TRBD1 on 5 matching bases. The CDR3 runs 16 residues. V was clipped by 2 bases and J by 0 bases, with 14 bases between them. Germline V gives CDR1 SGHNT, CDR2 YENEEA. CDR3 DNA: TGTGCCAGCAGCTTAACGGCAGGGTTGAGCTCCTACGAGCAGTACTTC. Residues: CASSLTAGLSSYEQYF. The full variable domain, in which reference TRBV11-3 and TRBJ2-7 provide the parts outside the CDR3, is EAGVVQSPRYKIIEKKQPVAFWCNPISGHNTLYWYLQNLGQGPELLIRYENEEAVDDSQLPKDRFSAERLKGVDSTLKIQPAELGDSAVYLCASSLTAGLSSYEQYFGPGTRLTVT.

V and J are TRBV29-1 and TRBJ2-4, with no clear D. Trimming took off 5 bases at V and 3 bases at J, with 14 bases between the two ends. CDR3 length: 14 amino acids. The germline V gene encodes CDR1 SQVTM and CDR2 ANQGSEA. CDR3 DNA: TGCAGCGTTTTGAATCTAGGTGGCAAAAACATTCAGTACTTC. It translates to CSVLNLGGKNIQYF.

This chain joins TRBV11-3 and TRBJ1-6; D possibly corresponds to TRBD1 (5 bases). This CDR3 has 16 amino acids. Trimming removed 5 bases from V and 4 bases from J, with 15 bases in between. In germline, CDR1 is SGHNT, CDR2 YENEEA. The CDR3: CASSAPGGTYNSPLHF. CDR3 bases: TGTGCCAGCAGCGCCCCGGGGGGTACATATAATTCACCCCTCCACTTT.

By frequency in the sample, this clone is medium-sized. Here the CDR3 DNA reads TGCGCCAGCAGCCAAGAGCTGGGCAGGGGCACTGAAGCTTTCTTT. As protein: CASSQELGRGTEAFF. The chain recombines TRBV4-1 with TRBJ1-1, with D possibly TRBD1 on 6 matching bases. This CDR3 region has 15 residues. Germline assignment: CDR1 MGHRA and CDR2 YSYEKL. Trimming took off 0 bases at V and 4 bases at J, with 12 bases between the two ends.